Shown below are 17 T cell receptor beta chains from a single sample sequenced in a study of cytomegalovirus exposure and HLA in healthy donors. A multiplex PCR was run with 60 Vbeta primers and 13 Jbeta primers. The method was immunoSEQ multiplex PCR; TCRdb's version includes in-frame clones alone and lacks a portion of them. The sample spans fewer than 150,000 clones; the ten largest clones claim roughly 2.5%. Material: PBMCs. The receptors were sampled from a man aged 35 to 55 in good health and CMV-seronegative.

The J gene is TRBJ1-4, the V gene TRBV7-9, with TRBD1 matching 7 bases. This CDR3 spans 15 amino acids. Losses at the gene ends were 0 bases for V and 7 bases for J; bases not matched to a gene: 5. Germline CDR1 reads SEHNR; CDR2 reads FQNEAQ (reference sequence). The DNA of the CDR3 is TGTGCCAGCAGCTTAGCAGGGGGCGGAGGTGAAAAACTGTTTTTT. Translating it yields CASSLAGGGGEKLFF.

The chain uses TRBV7-7 and TRBJ2-5, with 7 bases that match TRBD1. Germline V gene sequence: CDR1 SSHAT, CDR2 FNYEAQ (reference sequence). Losses at the gene ends were 5 bases for V and 5 bases for J; bases not matched to a gene: 8. CDR3 length: 14 amino acids. The CDR3 DNA reads TGTGCCAGCAGCCAGACAGGGAAGGGGGAGACCCAGTACTTC. This codes for CASSQTGKGETQYF.

The chain has TRBV13 and TRBJ2-5; 11 bases match TRBD2. The trim removed 2 bases at V and 5 bases at J, leaving 10 bases unmatched. Looked up from germline, CDR1 is PRHDT and CDR2 is FYEKMQ (reference sequence). This CDR3 has 17 residues. The CDR3 DNA reads as TGTGCCAGCAGCTTACTAGCGGGGGGCCGAGGTAGCGAGACCCAGTACTTC. It translates to CASSLLAGGRGSETQYF.

The CDR3 is CASSSWFGQGFDTQYF. The CDR3 DNA follows: TGTGCCAGCAGCTCTTGGTTTGGACAGGGCTTCGATACGCAGTATTTT. The V and J genes are TRBV7-2 and TRBJ2-3, with 8 bases identical to TRBD1. Germline V gene data show CDR1 as SGHTA and CDR2 as FQGNSA. The CDR3 runs 16 residues. V trimming: 4 bases; J trimming: 6 bases; junction bases outside the gene matches: 12.

The chain recombines TRBV7-9 with TRBJ2-7; TRBD2 agrees at 13 bases. The J segment lost 6 bases and the V segment lost 4 bases, leaving 9 bases of the junction unmatched. The CDR3 sequence is 16 residues long. In germline, CDR1 is SEHNR, CDR2 FQNEAQ (reference sequence). The CDR3 is CASSSVRLAGGGEQYF. As DNA, the CDR3 is TGTGCCAGCAGCTCCGTCCGACTAGCGGGGGGAGGCGAGCAGTACTTC. Full variable domain (outside the CDR3, taken from reference TRBV7-9 and TRBJ2-7): DTGVSQNPRHKITKRGQNVTFRCDPISEHNRLYWYRQTLGQGPEFLTYFQNEAQLEKSRLLSDRFSAERPKGSFSTLEIQRTEQGDSAMYLCASSSVRLAGGGEQYFGPGTRLTVT.

The chain combines TRBV6-1 with TRBJ2-7; a weak D match, TRBD1 (5 bases). CDR1 and CDR2 from the germline V gene are MNHNS and SASEGT. V was trimmed by 7 bases and J by 0 bases, leaving 13 bases between them. The CDR3 consists of 14 residues. CDR3 bases: TGTGCCAGCAACGACAGACGGAGCTCCTACGAGCAGTACTTC. Residues: CASNDRRSSYEQYF.

The genes are TRBV7-9 and TRBJ1-1; no definite D call. V shed 5 bases and J shed 0 bases, with 13 bases lying between them. There are 15 residues in the CDR3. Germline lookup yields CDR1 SEHNR and CDR2 FQNEAQ (reference sequence). The CDR3 loop is CASSPSGRLNTEAFF. The CDR3 bases are TGTGCCAGCAGCCCCTCTGGCAGGCTGAACACTGAAGCTTTCTTT.

The chain joins TRBV5-1 to TRBJ1-2, with D unclear. The germline gives CDR1 SGHRS, CDR2 YFSETQ. The CDR3 consists of 13 residues. V lost 0 bases to trimming and J lost 0 bases, with 3 bases between them. CDR3 region: CASSLDTNYGYTF. CDR3 in DNA: TGCGCCAGCAGCTTGGACACTAACTATGGCTACACCTTC. Looking up the rest from reference TRBV5-1 and TRBJ1-2 gives the full variable domain: KAGVTQTPRYLIKTRGQQVTLSCSPISGHRSVSWYQQTPGQGLQFLFEYFSETQRNKGNFPGRFSGRQFSNSRSEMNVSTLELGDSALYLCASSLDTNYGYTFGSGTRLTVV.

The rearrangement uses TRBV27 and TRBJ1-3, with D tentatively TRBD1 (6 bases). CDR3 length: 15 amino acids. Germline V CDR1 and CDR2: MNHEY, SMNVEV (reference sequence). V lost 5 bases and J 4 bases, leaving 15 bases between the germline ends. The CDR3 sequence is CASSPDRSLGNTIYF. The CDR3 bases are TGTGCCAGCAGTCCTGACAGGTCACTAGGAAACACCATATATTTT.

The gene calls are TRBV19 and TRBJ2-1; D unresolved. Per germline, CDR1 LNHDA and CDR2 SQIVND (reference sequence). CDR3 length equals 15 residues. V dropped 2 bases and J dropped 0 bases, with 8 bases sitting between them. In nucleotides, the CDR3 is TGTGCCAGTAGTATAAGACCTAGCTCCTACAATGAGCAGTTCTTC. The encoded protein is CASSIRPSSYNEQFF.

DNA for the CDR3: TGTGCCAGCAGCTCGACAGGGGGGGGGAACACTGAAGCTTTCTTT. Translating it yields CASSSTGGGNTEAFF. The chain joins TRBV7-2 to TRBJ1-1; the match to TRBD1 covers 9 bases. V lost 4 bases to trimming and J lost 1 base; unmatched junction nucleotides: 4. Germline CDR1 SGHTA, CDR2 FQGNSA. This CDR3 region has 15 residues.

The V and J genes are TRBV5-6 and TRBJ1-3; 7 bases align to TRBD1. In germline, CDR1 is SGHDT, CDR2 YYEEEE. The CDR3 runs to 14 residues. Unmatched junction bases numbered 2, after V lost 5 bases and J lost 0 bases. CDR3 bases: TGTGCCAGCAGGTCAGGGGGCTCTGGAAACACCATATATTTT. The encoded protein is CASRSGGSGNTIYF.

The gene calls are TRBV5-4 and TRBJ2-7; 8 bases are a match to TRBD2. The CDR3 sequence is 15 residues long. Germline V gives CDR1 SGHNT, CDR2 YYREEE (reference sequence). The J segment lost 2 bases and the V segment lost 3 bases, leaving 7 bases of the junction unmatched. CDR3 region: CASSSGLASAYEQYF. The CDR3 DNA is TGTGCCAGCAGCTCCGGACTAGCATCGGCCTACGAGCAGTACTTC. Looking up the rest from reference TRBV5-4 and TRBJ2-7 gives the full variable domain: ETGVTQSPTHLIKTRGQQVTLRCSSQSGHNTVSWYQQALGQGPQFIFQYYREEENGRGNFPPRFSGLQFPNYSSELNVNALELDDSALYLCASSSGLASAYEQYFGPGTRLTVT.

This chain links TRBV18 with TRBJ1-1, with a possible D match to TRBD1 (5 bases). V lost 4 bases and J 3 bases, leaving 9 bases between the germline ends. Germline loops: CDR1 KGHSH, CDR2 LQKENI. This CDR3 is 13 amino acids long. CDR3 sequence reads: CASSQGGDTEAFF. CDR3 DNA sequence: TGTGCCAGCTCACAGGGAGGGGACACTGAAGCTTTCTTT.

Notes on this clone: One end of the junction does not line up with germline, which may come from a read error. The chain combines TRBV7-2 with TRBJ1-1; 7 bases align to TRBD1. Germline CDR1 is SGHTA and CDR2 is FQGNSA. CDR3 length: 14 residues. CDR3 nucleotide sequence: TGTGCCAGCAGCGTAGCCTTGACAGGGACTGAAGCTTTCTTT. Translation gives CASSVALTGTEAFF.

Details on this clone: This sample also contains other DNA sequences that code for the same CDR3. The V call is TRBV5-1, the J call TRBJ1-1; 8 nucleotides line up with TRBD1. The CDR3 loop spans 14 amino acids. V shed 2 bases and J 5 bases; nucleotides not matched to a gene: 5. Germline CDR1 is SGHRS and CDR2 is YFSETQ. The CDR3 reads CASSLGQGGTEAFF. The CDR3 DNA follows: TGCGCCAGCAGCTTAGGACAGGGAGGGACTGAAGCTTTCTTT. Supplemented by reference TRBV5-1 and TRBJ1-1, the full variable domain reads KAGVTQTPRYLIKTRGQQVTLSCSPISGHRSVSWYQQTPGQGLQFLFEYFSETQRNKGNFPGRFSGRQFSNSRSEMNVSTLELGDSALYLCASSLGQGGTEAFFGQGTRLTVV.

The chain recombines TRBV27 with TRBJ1-5; D might be TRBD1 (6 bases). CDR1 is MNHEY and CDR2 is SMNVEV in the germline V gene (reference sequence). Trimming took 3 bases from V and 3 from J, leaving 9 bases between them. CDR3 length: 14 residues. The CDR3 here is CASSFSGANQPQHF. For the CDR3, the DNA is TGTGCCAGCAGTTTCTCAGGGGCCAATCAGCCCCAGCATTTT.